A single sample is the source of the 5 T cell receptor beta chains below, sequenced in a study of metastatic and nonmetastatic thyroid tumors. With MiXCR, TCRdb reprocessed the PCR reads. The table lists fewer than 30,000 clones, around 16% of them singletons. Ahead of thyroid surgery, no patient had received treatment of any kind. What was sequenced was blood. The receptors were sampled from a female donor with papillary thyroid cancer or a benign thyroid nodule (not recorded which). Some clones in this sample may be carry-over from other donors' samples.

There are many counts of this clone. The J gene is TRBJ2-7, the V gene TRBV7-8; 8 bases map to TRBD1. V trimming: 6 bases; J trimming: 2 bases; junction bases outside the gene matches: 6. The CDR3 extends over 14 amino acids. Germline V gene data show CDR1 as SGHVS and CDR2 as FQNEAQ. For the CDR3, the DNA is TGTGCCAGCAGTCGAGGGACAGGCGCCTACGAGCAGTACTTC. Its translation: CASSRGTGAYEQYF.

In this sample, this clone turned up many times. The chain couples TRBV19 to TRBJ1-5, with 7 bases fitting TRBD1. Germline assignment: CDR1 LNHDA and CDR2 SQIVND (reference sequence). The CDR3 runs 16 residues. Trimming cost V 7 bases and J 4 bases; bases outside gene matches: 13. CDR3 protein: CASTPSGTAINQPQHF. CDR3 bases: TGTGCCAGTACCCCGAGCGGGACAGCGATAAATCAGCCCCAGCATTTT.

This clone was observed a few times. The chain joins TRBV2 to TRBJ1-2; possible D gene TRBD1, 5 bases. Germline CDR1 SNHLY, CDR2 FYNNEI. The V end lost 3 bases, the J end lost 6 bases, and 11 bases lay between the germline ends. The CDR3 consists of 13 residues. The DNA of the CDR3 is TGTGCCAGCAGTGACACCGGGGGGGATGGCTACACCTTC. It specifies CASSDTGGDGYTF.

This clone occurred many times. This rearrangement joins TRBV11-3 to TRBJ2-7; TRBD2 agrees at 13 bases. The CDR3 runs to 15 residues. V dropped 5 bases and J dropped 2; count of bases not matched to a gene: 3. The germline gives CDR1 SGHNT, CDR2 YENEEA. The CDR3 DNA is TGTGCCAGCAGCCCTACTAGCGGGGGGGCCTACGAGCAGTACTTC. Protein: CASSPTSGGAYEQYF.

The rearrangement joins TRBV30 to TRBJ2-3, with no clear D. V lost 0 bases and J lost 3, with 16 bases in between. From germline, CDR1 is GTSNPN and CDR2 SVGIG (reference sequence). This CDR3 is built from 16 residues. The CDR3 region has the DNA TGTGCCTGGAGTGTGGGTGTGGCAGGAAGGACAGATACGCAGTATTTT. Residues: CAWSVGVAGRTDTQYF.